By frequency in the sample, the clone carrying this TCR beta chain is medium-sized. This entry is derived from a study of blood T cell repertoires in COVID-19. Study-level background: PBMCs, B-cell-depleted T cells, or T cells provided the cDNA or gDNA that made up the material.

Authors' data handling: Reference gene primer amplification yielded estimated nucleated cell counts. The protocol was immunoSEQ multiplex PCR, while the TCRdb copy is restricted to in-frame clones and leaves out a portion. V and J calls and clone size are copied from that table; D and trimming were computed from the DNA. The data show some 220,000 clones, around 86% seen once. Specimen: peripheral blood. The TCR sequence derives from a woman in her 70s with COVID-19, enrolled during active disease.

The CDR3, as DNA: TGCAGCGTTGGGCCTAGCGGGAGGTTGGGCAATGAGCAGTTCTTC. Amino acid sequence: CSVGPSGRLGNEQFF. The chain has TRBV29-1 and TRBJ2-1, with 11 bases matching TRBD2. After removal of 4 bases from V and 6 bases from J, the junction contained 8 bases not matched to a gene. This CDR3 is 15 amino acids long. CDR1 SQVTM and CDR2 ANQGSEA come from the germline V gene.